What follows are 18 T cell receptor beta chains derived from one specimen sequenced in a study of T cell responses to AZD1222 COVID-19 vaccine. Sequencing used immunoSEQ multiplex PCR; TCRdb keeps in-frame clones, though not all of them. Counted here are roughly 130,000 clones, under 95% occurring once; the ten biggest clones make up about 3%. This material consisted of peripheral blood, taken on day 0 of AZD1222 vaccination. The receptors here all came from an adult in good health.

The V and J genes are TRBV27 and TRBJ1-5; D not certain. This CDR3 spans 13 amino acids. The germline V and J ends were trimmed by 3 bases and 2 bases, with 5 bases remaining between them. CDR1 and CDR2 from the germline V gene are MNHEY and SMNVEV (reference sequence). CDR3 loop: CASSFYGNQPQHF. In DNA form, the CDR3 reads TGTGCCAGCAGTTTTTATGGCAATCAGCCCCAGCATTTT.

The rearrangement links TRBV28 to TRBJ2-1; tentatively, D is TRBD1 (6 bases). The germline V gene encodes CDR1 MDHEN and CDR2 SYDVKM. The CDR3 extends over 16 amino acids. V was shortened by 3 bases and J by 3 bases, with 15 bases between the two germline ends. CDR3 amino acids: CASSFYRVLIYNEQFF. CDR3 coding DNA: TGTGCCAGCAGTTTCTACAGGGTCCTAATCTACAATGAGCAGTTCTTC.

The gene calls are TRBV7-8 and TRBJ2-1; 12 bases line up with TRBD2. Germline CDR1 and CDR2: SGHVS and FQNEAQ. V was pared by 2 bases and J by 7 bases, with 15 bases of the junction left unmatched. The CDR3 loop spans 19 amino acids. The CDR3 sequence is CASSLFLPSTSGGGNEQFF. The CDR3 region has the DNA TGTGCCAGCAGCTTATTCCTACCCTCGACTAGCGGGGGAGGTAATGAGCAGTTCTTC.

CDR3 loop: CASSPDGNSYNEQFF. Written as DNA, the CDR3 is TGTGCCAGCAGCCCGGACGGGAACTCCTACAATGAGCAGTTCTTC. V gene TRBV6-5 combines with J gene TRBJ2-1; tentative D call: TRBD2 (5 bases). V lost 6 bases to trimming and J lost 0 bases, with 12 bases between them. The CDR3 is 15 amino acids. The germline gives CDR1 MNHEY, CDR2 SVGAGI.

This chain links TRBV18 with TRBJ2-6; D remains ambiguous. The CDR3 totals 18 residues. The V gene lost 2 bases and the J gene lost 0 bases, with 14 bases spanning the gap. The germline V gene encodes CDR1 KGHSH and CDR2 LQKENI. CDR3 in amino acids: CASSPMGLTLSGANVLTF. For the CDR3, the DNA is TGTGCCAGCTCACCAATGGGCCTCACACTCTCTGGGGCCAACGTCCTGACTTTC.

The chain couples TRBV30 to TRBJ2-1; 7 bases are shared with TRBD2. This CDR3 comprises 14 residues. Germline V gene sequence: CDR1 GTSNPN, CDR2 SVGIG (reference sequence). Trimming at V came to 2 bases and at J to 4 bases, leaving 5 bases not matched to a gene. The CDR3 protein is CAWSRQRGYNEQFF. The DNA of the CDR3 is TGTGCCTGGAGTCGACAGCGGGGATACAATGAGCAGTTCTTC.

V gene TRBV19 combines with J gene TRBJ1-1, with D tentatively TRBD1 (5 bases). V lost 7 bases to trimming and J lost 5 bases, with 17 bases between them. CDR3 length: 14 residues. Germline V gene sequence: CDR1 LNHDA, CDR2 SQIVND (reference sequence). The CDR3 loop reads CASKGALGGTEAFF. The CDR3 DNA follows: TGTGCCAGTAAGGGCGCGCTGGGGGGGACTGAAGCTTTCTTT.

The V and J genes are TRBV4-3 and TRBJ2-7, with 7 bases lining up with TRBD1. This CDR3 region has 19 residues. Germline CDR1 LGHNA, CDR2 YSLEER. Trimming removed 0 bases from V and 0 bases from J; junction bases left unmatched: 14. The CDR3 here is CASSQEGRQGQLNSYEQYF. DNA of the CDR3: TGCGCCAGCAGCCAAGAAGGGAGACAGGGTCAACTAAACTCCTACGAGCAGTACTTC.

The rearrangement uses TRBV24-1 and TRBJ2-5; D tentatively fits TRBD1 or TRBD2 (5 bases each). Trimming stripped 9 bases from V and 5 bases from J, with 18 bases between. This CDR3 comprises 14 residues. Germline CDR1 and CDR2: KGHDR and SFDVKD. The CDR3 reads CATQGRTLFETQYF. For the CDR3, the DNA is TGTGCCACCCAGGGACGTACTTTGTTTGAGACCCAGTACTTC.

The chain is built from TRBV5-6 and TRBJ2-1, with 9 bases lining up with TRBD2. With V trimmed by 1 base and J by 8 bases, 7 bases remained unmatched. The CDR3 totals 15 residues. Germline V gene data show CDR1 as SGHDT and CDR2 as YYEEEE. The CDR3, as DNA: TGTGCCAGCAGCTTGCGTCTAGCGGGATTCGATGAGCAGTTCTTC. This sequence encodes CASSLRLAGFDEQFF.

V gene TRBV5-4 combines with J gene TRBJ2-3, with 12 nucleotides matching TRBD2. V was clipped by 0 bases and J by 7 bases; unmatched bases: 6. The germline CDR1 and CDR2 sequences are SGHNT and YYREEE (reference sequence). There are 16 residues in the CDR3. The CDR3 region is CASSLAASGRVNTQYF. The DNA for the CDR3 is TGTGCCAGCAGCTTGGCGGCTAGCGGGAGGGTTAATACGCAGTATTTT.

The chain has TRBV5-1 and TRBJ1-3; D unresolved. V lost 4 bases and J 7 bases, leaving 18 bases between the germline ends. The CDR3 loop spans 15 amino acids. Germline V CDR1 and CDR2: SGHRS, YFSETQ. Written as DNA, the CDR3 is TGCGCCAGCAGCCTGGCCGGGAGTGTTTTTAACACCATATATTTT. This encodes CASSLAGSVFNTIYF.

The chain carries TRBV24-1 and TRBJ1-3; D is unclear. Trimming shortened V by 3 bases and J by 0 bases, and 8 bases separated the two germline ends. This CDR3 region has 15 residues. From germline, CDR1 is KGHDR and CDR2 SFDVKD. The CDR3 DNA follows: TGTGCCACCAGTGATCCGGAGGACTCTGGAAACACCATATATTTT. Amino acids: CATSDPEDSGNTIYF.

CDR3 nucleotide sequence: TGTGCCAGCAGTGGGGACAGGGGGCGCAGAGATACGCAGTATTTT. Its translation: CASSGDRGRRDTQYF. This rearrangement joins TRBV2 to TRBJ2-3; 12 bases align to TRBD1. J was trimmed by 5 bases and V by 4 bases; bases with no gene match: 4. This CDR3 has 15 amino acids. Germline V lookup: CDR1 SNHLY, CDR2 FYNNEI.

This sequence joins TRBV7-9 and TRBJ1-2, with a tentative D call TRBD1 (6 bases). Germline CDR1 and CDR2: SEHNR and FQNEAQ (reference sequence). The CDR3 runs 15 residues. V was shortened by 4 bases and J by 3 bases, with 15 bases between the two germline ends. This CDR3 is CASSWTRGPDYGYTF. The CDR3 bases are TGTGCCAGCAGCTGGACGCGGGGGCCGGACTATGGCTACACCTTC. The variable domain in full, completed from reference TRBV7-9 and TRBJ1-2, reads DTGVSQNPRHKITKRGQNVTFRCDPISEHNRLYWYRQTLGQGPEFLTYFQNEAQLEKSRLLSDRFSAERPKGSFSTLEIQRTEQGDSAMYLCASSWTRGPDYGYTFGSGTRLTVV.

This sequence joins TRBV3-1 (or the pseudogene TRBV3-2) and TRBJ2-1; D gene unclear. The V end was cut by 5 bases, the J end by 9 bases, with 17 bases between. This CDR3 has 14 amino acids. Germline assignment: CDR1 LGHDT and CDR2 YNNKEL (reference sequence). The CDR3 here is CASSSRTISVEQFF. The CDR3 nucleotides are TGTGCCAGCAGCTCCAGGACCATATCCGTTGAGCAGTTCTTC.

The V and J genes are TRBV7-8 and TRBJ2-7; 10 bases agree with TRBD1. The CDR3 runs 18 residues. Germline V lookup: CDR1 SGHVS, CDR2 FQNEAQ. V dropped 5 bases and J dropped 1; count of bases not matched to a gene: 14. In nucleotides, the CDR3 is TGTGCCAGCAGCCCCAGGCGTACGGGACAGGGGAATTCCTACGAGCAGTACTTC. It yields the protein CASSPRRTGQGNSYEQYF.

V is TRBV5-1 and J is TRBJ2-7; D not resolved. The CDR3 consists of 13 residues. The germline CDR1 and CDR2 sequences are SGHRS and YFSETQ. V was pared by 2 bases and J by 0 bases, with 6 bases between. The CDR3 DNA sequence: TGCGCCAGCAGCTTTCGGACCTCCTACGAGCAGTACTTC. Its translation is CASSFRTSYEQYF.